This T cell receptor (beta chain) was identified in a study of beta chain features in type 1 diabetes. Findings of the study overall: In all four CD4+ subsets, TCRB CDR3 length was significantly, moderately reduced in type 1 diabetes.

In total, each donor contributed a single heparinised blood draw that averaged approximately 120 mL. V was pared by 0 bases and J by 6 bases, with 8 bases of the junction left unmatched. This CDR3 region has 16 residues. Germline values: CDR1 MNHEY, CDR2 SVGAGI. As every portion of the isolated RNA was reverse transcribed, the sequencing read expressed TCRB transcripts. Sequencing was performed with immunoSEQ multiplex PCR; in TCRdb, only in-frame clones are kept and a portion is missing. The sample shows 600,000 or so clones, roughly an eighth of them seen only once. In its sample, this clone was seen a few times. The antigen remains undetermined.

The chain is built from TRBV6-5 and TRBJ2-4, with 7 nucleotides matching TRBD1. Sequenced material: naive CD4+ T cells from blood. The clonotype was recovered from a man between 25 and 39 years old with type 1 diabetes. CDR3 sequence reads: CASSYSAIGGINIQYF. CDR3 in DNA: TGTGCCAGCAGTTACTCGGCGATAGGGGGCATAAACATTCAGTACTTC.